The following is a TCR beta chain sequence with its context. Every patient was untreated before thyroid surgery. The data are from a study of metastatic and nonmetastatic thyroid tumors. Germline CDR1 reads SGDLS; CDR2 reads YYNGEE. This CDR3 has 14 residues. The V gene lost 4 bases and the J gene lost 4 bases, with 12 bases spanning the gap. Per the authors' pipeline: For papillary thyroid cancer, a distant-metastasis classifier was constructed from CDR3 differences observed across clinicopathological groups. TCRdb re-analyzed the PCR reads through MiXCR. The V and J calls were determined by TCRdb, not by the authors. There are about 15,000 clones in the sample; approximately 30% occur only once, and 13% lies in the top ten.

The genes are TRBV9 and TRBJ2-1; D is tentatively TRBD1 or TRBD2 (5 bases each). Sequences were obtained from adjacent normal tissue. This sequence was found in a female donor with papillary thyroid cancer or a benign thyroid nodule (not recorded which). Some clones in this sample may be carry-over from other donors' samples. In DNA, the CDR3 is TGTGCCAGCAGCATTCCGGGACCTTACAATGAGCAGTTCTTC. It specifies CASSIPGPYNEQFF.